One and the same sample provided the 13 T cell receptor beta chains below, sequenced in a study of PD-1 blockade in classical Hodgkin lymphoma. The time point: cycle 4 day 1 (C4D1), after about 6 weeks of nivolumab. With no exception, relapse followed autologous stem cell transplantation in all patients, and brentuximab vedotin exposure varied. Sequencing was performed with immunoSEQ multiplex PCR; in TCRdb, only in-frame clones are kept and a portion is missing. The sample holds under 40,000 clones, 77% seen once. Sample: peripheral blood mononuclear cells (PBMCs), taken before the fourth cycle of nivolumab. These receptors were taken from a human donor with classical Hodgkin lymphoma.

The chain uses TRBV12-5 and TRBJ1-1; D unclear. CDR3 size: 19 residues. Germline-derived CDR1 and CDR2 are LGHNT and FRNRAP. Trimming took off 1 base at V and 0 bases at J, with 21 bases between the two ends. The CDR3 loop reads CASGLAQSGRRYMNTEAFF. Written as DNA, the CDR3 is TGTGCTAGTGGTTTGGCCCAGTCTGGCCGCCGATACATGAACACTGAAGCTTTCTTT.

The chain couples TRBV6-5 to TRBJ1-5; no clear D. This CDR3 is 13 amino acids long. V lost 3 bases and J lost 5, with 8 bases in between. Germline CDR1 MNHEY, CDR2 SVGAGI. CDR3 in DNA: TGTGCCAGCAGTTATGGGAGAGATCAGCCCCAGCATTTT. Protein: CASSYGRDQPQHF.

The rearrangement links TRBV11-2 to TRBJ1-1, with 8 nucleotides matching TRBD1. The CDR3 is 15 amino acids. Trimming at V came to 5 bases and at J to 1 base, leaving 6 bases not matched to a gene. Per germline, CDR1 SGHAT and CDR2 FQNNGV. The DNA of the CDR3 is TGTGCCAGCAGCAAAATACAGGGGGGGAACACTGAAGCTTTCTTT. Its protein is CASSKIQGGNTEAFF.

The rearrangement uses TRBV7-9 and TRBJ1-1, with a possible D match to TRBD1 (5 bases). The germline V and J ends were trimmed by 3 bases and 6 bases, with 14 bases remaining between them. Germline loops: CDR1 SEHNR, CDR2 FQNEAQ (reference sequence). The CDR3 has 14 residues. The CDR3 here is CASSFGHVSSEAFF. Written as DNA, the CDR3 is TGTGCCAGCAGCTTCGGACACGTTTCGTCTGAAGCTTTCTTT.

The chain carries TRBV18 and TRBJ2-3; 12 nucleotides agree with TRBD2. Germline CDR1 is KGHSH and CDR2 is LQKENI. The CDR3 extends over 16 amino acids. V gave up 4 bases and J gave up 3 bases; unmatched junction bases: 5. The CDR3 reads CASSHQTSGGTDTQYF. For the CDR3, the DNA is TGTGCCAGCTCACATCAGACTAGCGGGGGAACAGATACGCAGTATTTT.

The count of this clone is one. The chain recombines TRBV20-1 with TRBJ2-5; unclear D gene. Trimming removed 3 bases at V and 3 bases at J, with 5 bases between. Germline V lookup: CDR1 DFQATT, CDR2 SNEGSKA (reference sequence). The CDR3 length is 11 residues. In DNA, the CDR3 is TGCAGTGCTAGTTCCGAAGAGACCCAGTACTTC. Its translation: CSASSEETQYF.

The CDR3 loop reads CAWSDNRGSMGYTF. As DNA, the CDR3 is TGTGCCTGGAGTGATAACAGGGGAAGTATGGGCTACACCTTC. The gene calls are TRBV30 and TRBJ1-2; 7 nucleotides match TRBD1. The germline CDR1 and CDR2 sequences are GTSNPN and SVGIG (reference sequence). The CDR3 is 14 residues long. The V and J ends lost 1 base and 8 bases, in that order; junction bases with no gene match: 10.

The CDR3 here is CAWSGRKGNTIYF. The CDR3 coding sequence is TGTGCCTGGAGTGGCAGGAAAGGAAACACCATATATTTT. The chain combines TRBV30 with TRBJ1-3; D ambiguous. Germline lookup yields CDR1 GTSNPN and CDR2 SVGIG (reference sequence). This CDR3 has 13 residues. Trimming pared 1 base from V and 4 bases from J, leaving 8 bases between.

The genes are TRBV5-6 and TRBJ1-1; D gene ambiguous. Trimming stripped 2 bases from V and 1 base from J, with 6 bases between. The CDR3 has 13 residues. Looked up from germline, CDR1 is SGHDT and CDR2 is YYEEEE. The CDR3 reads CASSFTWNTEAFF. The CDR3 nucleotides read TGTGCCAGCAGCTTTACATGGAACACTGAAGCTTTCTTT.

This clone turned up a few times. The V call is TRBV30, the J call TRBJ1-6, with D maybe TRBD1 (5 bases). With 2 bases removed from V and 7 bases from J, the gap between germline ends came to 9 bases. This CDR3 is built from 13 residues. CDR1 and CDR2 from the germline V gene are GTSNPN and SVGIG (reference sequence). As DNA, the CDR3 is TGTGCCTGGAGTCTGGGGGAGAATTCACCCCTCCACTTT. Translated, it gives CAWSLGENSPLHF.

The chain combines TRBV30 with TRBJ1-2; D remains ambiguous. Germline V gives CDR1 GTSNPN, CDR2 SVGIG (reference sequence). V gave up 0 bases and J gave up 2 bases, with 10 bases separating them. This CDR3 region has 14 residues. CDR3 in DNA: TGTGCCTGGAGTGTACCCAAGAGGAACTATGGCTACACCTTC. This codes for CAWSVPKRNYGYTF.

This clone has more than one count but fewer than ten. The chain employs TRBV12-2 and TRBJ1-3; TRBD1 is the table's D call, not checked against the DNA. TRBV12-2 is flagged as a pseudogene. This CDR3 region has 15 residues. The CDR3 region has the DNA TGTGCAAGTCGAACCACAGGGTTATCTGGAAACACCATATATTTT. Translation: CASRTTGLSGNTIYF.

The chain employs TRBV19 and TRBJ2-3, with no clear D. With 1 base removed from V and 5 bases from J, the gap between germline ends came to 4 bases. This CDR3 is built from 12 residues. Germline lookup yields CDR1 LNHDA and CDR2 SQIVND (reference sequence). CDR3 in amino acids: CASSIVEDTQYF. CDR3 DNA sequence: TGTGCCAGTAGTATAGTTGAAGATACGCAGTATTTT. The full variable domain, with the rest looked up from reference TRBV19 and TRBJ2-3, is DGGITQSPKYLFRKEGQNVTLSCEQNLNHDAMYWYRQDPGQGLRLIYYSQIVNDFQKGDIAEGYSVSREKKESFPLTVTSAQKNPTAFYLCASSIVEDTQYFGPGTRLTVL.